These T cell receptor beta chains were read from a single sample in a study of cytomegalovirus exposure and HLA in healthy donors. TCRdb's copy holds only in-frame clones and misses some; the assay was immunoSEQ multiplex PCR. The sample records about 180,000 clones, around four fifths being singletons. The sample was PBMCs. The receptor source for this set is a young man in good health and CMV-seronegative. CDR3s include the opening cysteine and the closing phenylalanine or tryptophan. A D gene is named only where the DNA matches it firmly. Rows give clone size only sometimes, using once, few, many, or a class for an expanded clone.

j_gene	d_gene	abundance	v_gene	CDR3aa	CDR3nt
TRBJ2-7	TRBD1	NA	TRBV6-5	CASSYQQGGAYEQYF	TGTGCCAGCAGTTATCAACAGGGGGGTGCCTACGAGCAGTACTTC
TRBJ2-1	TRBD2	NA	TRBV9	CASSVDSGVYNEQFF	TGTGCCAGCAGCGTAGACAGCGGGGTGTACAATGAGCAGTTCTTC
TRBJ1-1	TRBD1	NA	TRBV18	CASSPTGTGSATEAFF	TGTGCCAGCTCGCCTACCGGGACAGGGTCGGCCACTGAAGCTTTCTTT
TRBJ1-1	NA	NA	TRBV5-1	CASSLSGSMNTEAFF	TGCGCCAGCAGCTTGTCTGGCAGTATGAACACTGAAGCTTTCTTT
TRBJ2-7	TRBD1	once	TRBV7-8	CAVKAPGQGAYEQYF	TGTGCCGTCAAAGCCCCGGGACAGGGAGCCTACGAGCAGTACTTC
TRBJ2-7	TRBD2	NA	TRBV27	CASSFLAGGGTYEQYF	TGTGCCAGCAGTTTTCTGGCGGGAGGGGGAACTTACGAGCAGTACTTC
TRBJ2-5	TRBD1	NA	TRBV5-1	CASSRRQGRGETQYF	TGCGCCAGCAGCCGCCGACAGGGTAGAGGAGAGACCCAGTACTTC
TRBJ2-1	TRBD2	once	TRBV30	CAWSQTSGTYNEQFF	TGTGCCTGGAGCCAGACTAGCGGGACCTACAATGAGCAGTTCTTC
TRBJ1-1	NA	NA	TRBV5-4	CASSFGNTEAFF	TGTGCCAGCAGCTTCGGGAACACTGAAGCTTTCTTT
TRBJ1-3	NA	NA	TRBV9	CASSDTNSGNTIYF	TGTGCCAGCAGCGACACCAACTCTGGAAACACCATATATTTT
TRBJ2-1	TRBD1	NA	TRBV5-6	CASSLWGQGAYNEQFF	TGTGCCAGCAGCTTGTGGGGACAGGGGGCCTACAATGAGCAGTTCTTC
TRBJ2-3	NA	few	TRBV5-8	CASSFLGGGTDTQYF	TGTGCCAGCAGCTTTTTAGGGGGAGGCACAGATACGCAGTATTTT
TRBJ1-1	NA	NA	TRBV11-3	CASSLGGPEAFF	TGTGCCAGCAGCTTGGGGGGACCTGAAGCTTTCTTT
TRBJ1-2	NA	NA	TRBV27	CASRRIPGYTF	TGTGCCAGCAGGAGAATTCCTGGCTACACCTTC
TRBJ2-7	TRBD2	NA	TRBV7-9	CASSLTGGEQYF	TGTGCCAGCAGCTTAACGGGGGGCGAGCAGTACTTC
TRBJ2-7	NA	NA	TRBV7-9	CASSLGSYEQYF	TGTGCCAGCAGCCTAGGGAGTTACGAGCAGTACTTC
TRBJ1-5	TRBD1	NA	TRBV7-9	CASSLIRDRHQPQHF	TGTGCCAGCAGCTTAATTAGGGACAGGCACCAGCCCCAGCATTTT
TRBJ1-2	NA	NA	TRBV7-6	CASSLAQGLGYTF	TGTGCCAGCAGCTTAGCGCAGGGGTTGGGCTACACCTTC
TRBJ2-2	NA	few	TRBV6-1	CASSGQLETGELFF	TGTGCCAGCAGTGGACAGCTTGAGACCGGGGAGCTGTTTTTT
TRBJ2-7	TRBD2	NA	TRBV9	CASSEGLASYEQYF	TGTGCCAGCAGCGAGGGACTAGCTTCCTACGAGCAGTACTTC
TRBJ1-2	TRBD1	NA	TRBV9	CASSIKDRVDLGVYGYTF	TGTGCCAGCAGCATAAAAGACAGGGTGGATTTGGGCGTCTATGGCTACACCTTC
TRBJ2-7	TRBD1	NA	TRBV15	CATSRGGTGGSYEQYF	TGTGCCACCAGCAGAGGGGGGACAGGTGGTTCCTACGAGCAGTACTTC
TRBJ2-7	NA	NA	TRBV30	CAWHPGMGAYEQYF	TGTGCCTGGCATCCCGGGATGGGGGCTTACGAGCAGTACTTC
TRBJ1-1	NA	many	TRBV6-1	CASSHTENTEAFF	TGTGCCAGCAGTCATACAGAGAACACTGAAGCTTTCTTT
TRBJ1-5	NA	NA	TRBV4-1	CASSARWAMVSNQPQHF	TGCGCCAGCAGCGCCCGTTGGGCGATGGTTAGCAATCAGCCCCAGCATTTT
TRBJ1-1	NA	few	TRBV4-3	CASSQFRSGDTEAFF	TGCGCCAGCAGCCAATTTAGGTCGGGGGACACTGAAGCTTTCTTT
TRBJ2-1	TRBD2	NA	TRBV6-5	CASSLAGVPNNEQFF	TGTGCCAGCAGTCTAGCGGGGGTCCCCAACAATGAGCAGTTCTTC
TRBJ2-3	TRBD2	NA	TRBV5-1	CASSLSGSTDTQYF	TGCGCCAGCAGCTTAAGCGGGAGTACAGATACGCAGTATTTT
TRBJ2-5	NA	NA	TRBV19	CASSIDTGLETQYF	TGTGCCAGTAGTATAGATACAGGGTTGGAGACCCAGTACTTC
TRBJ2-7	NA	NA	TRBV7-6	CASSRLANEQYF	TGTGCCAGCAGTCGGCTAGCGAACGAGCAGTACTTC
TRBJ1-1	TRBD1	NA	TRBV7-9	CASSWGQGGTEAFF	TGTGCCAGCAGCTGGGGACAGGGAGGGACTGAAGCTTTCTTT
TRBJ1-2	NA	NA	TRBV25-1	CASKGWTENYGYTF	TGTGCCAGCAAAGGGTGGACAGAGAACTATGGCTACACCTTC
TRBJ2-1	TRBD2	NA	TRBV7-9	CASSLARASGIHNEQFF	TGTGCCAGCAGCTTAGCGCGAGCTAGCGGGATACACAATGAGCAGTTCTTC
TRBJ2-3	NA	NA	TRBV6-1	CASSEPSSTDTQYF	TGTGCCAGCAGTGAACCTAGCAGCACAGATACGCAGTATTTT
TRBJ2-7	TRBD2	NA	TRBV28	CASSLSGSSYEQYF	TGTGCCAGCAGTTTGAGCGGGAGTTCCTACGAGCAGTACTTC
TRBJ1-4	NA	NA	TRBV6-5	CASSSTVTNEKLFF	TGTGCCAGCAGCTCGACAGTGACTAATGAAAAACTGTTTTTT